These 25 T cell receptor beta chains share one sample of origin, sequenced in a study of early T cells in non-severe SARS-CoV-2 infection. A single record per CDR3 protein comes from TCRdb applying MiXCR to the 5' RACE reads. In the table there are tens of thousands of distinct CDR3 sequences, around 15% of which are singletons. The starting material was whole blood, obtained at baseline. These TCRs come from an adult who was a healthcare worker with PCR-confirmed SARS-CoV-2 infection or an uninfected control (not recorded which).

CDR3 region: CASSPQISSYEQYF. For the CDR3, the DNA is TGTGCCAGCAGCCCGCAAATCAGCTCCTACGAGCAGTACTTC. This chain connects TRBV3-1 to TRBJ2-7; unclear D gene. V was cut by 4 bases and J by 0 bases, with 10 bases left in between. CDR1 is LGHDT and CDR2 is YNNKEL in the germline V gene (reference sequence). The CDR3 is made up of 14 amino acids.

V usage is TRBV7-9 and J usage is TRBJ1-2, with 7 positions matching TRBD1. CDR3 size: 14 residues. Unmatched junction bases numbered 7, after V lost 1 base and J lost 8 bases. Germline values: CDR1 SEHNR, CDR2 FQNEAQ (reference sequence). For the CDR3, the DNA is TGTGCCAGCAGCTTAGGACAGGGAAGAGAAGGCTACACCTTC. Its protein is CASSLGQGREGYTF.

J is TRBJ2-7 and V is TRBV6-6; 8 bases are a match to TRBD2. Germline-derived CDR1 and CDR2 are MNHNY and SVGAGI (reference sequence). The CDR3 has 14 amino acids. Trimming removed 0 bases from V and 6 bases from J; junction bases left unmatched: 4. The CDR3 region is CASSYSSREGEQYF. In DNA, the CDR3 is TGTGCCAGCAGTTACTCGAGTCGGGAGGGCGAGCAGTACTTC.

In this sample, this clonotype turned up a few times. The genes are TRBV7-6 and TRBJ2-1, with D perhaps matching TRBD2 (6 bases). Germline V gene sequence: CDR1 SGHVS, CDR2 FNYEAQ. The CDR3 runs to 15 residues. Between the trimmed V and J ends, which lost 1 base and 8 bases, there was a span of 15 bases. CDR3 loop: CASSLVAGPLDEQFF. The CDR3 DNA is TGTGCCAGCAGCTTAGTCGCGGGACCCCTGGATGAGCAGTTCTTC.

The rearrangement links TRBV28 to TRBJ1-2; D unresolved. Trimming removed 3 bases from V and 2 bases from J, with 4 bases in between. There are 12 residues in the CDR3. CDR1 and CDR2 (germline): MDHEN, SYDVKM. In nucleotides, the CDR3 is TGTGCCAGCAGTTTCCGGAACTATGGCTACACCTTC. Residues: CASSFRNYGYTF.

This clonotype was recorded a few times. The chain has TRBV29-1 and TRBJ1-1, with TRBD1 as a possible D gene (5 bases). The CDR3 is 17 residues long. Trimming pared 6 bases from V and 2 bases from J, leaving 25 bases between. From germline, CDR1 is SQVTM and CDR2 ANQGSEA. CDR3 sequence reads: CSVPREGTGLRNTEAFF. The CDR3 DNA follows: TGCAGCGTCCCCAGGGAGGGGACGGGACTGAGAAACACTGAAGCTTTCTTT.

This clonotype showed up many times. CDR3 residues: CASSKSSPQGSPLHF. The CDR3 DNA reads as TGTGCCAGCAGCAAATCGAGCCCACAGGGATCACCCCTCCACTTT. The V call is TRBV21-1, the J call TRBJ1-6; the DNA was not compared with TRBD1, the D call given in the table. TRBV21-1 is reported as a pseudogene. CDR3 length equals 15 residues.

This rearrangement joins TRBV10-3 to TRBJ2-7; TRBD2 aligns across 14 bases. CDR1 is ENHRY and CDR2 is SYGVKD in the germline V gene. V shed 3 bases, J shed 3 bases, and the junction held 10 bases outside the gene matches. This CDR3 contains 18 residues. The DNA for the CDR3 is TGTGCCATCAGTGAACCGGGACTAGCGGGAGTGGATAGCTACGAGCAGTACTTC. This translates into CAISEPGLAGVDSYEQYF.

J is TRBJ1-5 and V is TRBV20-1; D might be TRBD1 (5 bases). With 0 bases removed from V and 4 bases from J, the gap between germline ends came to 13 bases. Germline values: CDR1 DFQATT, CDR2 SNEGSKA (reference sequence). The CDR3 length is 15 residues. This chain's CDR3 is CSARDHGGRNQPQHF. The CDR3 DNA follows: TGCAGTGCTAGAGATCATGGGGGAAGGAATCAGCCCCAGCATTTT.

The chain couples TRBV5-4 to TRBJ2-7, with 7 bases lining up with TRBD2. The CDR3 has 15 amino acids. The V segment lost 4 bases and the J segment 2 bases; nucleotides outside the gene matches: 9. Germline CDR1 reads SGHNT; CDR2 reads YYREEE (reference sequence). The CDR3 DNA reads TGTGCCAGCAGCCCCCTTGGGGGAGGGCCCTACGAGCAGTACTTC. Its protein is CASSPLGGGPYEQYF. The complete variable domain, with remaining parts taken from reference TRBV5-4 and TRBJ2-7, reads ETGVTQSPTHLIKTRGQQVTLRCSSQSGHNTVSWYQQALGQGPQFIFQYYREEENGRGNFPPRFSGLQFPNYSSELNVNALELDDSALYLCASSPLGGGPYEQYFGPGTRLTVT.

This clonotype showed up just a few times. In DNA form, the CDR3 reads TGTGCCATCAGTGACGGGACTTACAACACAGATACGCAGTATTTT. Amino acids: CAISDGTYNTDTQYF. This chain joins TRBV10-3 and TRBJ2-3; maybe TRBD2 (6 bases). Trimming pared 3 bases from V and 2 bases from J, leaving 12 bases between. CDR1 and CDR2 (germline): ENHRY, SYGVKD. The length of the CDR3 is 15 residues.

This chain uses TRBV28 with TRBJ2-3, with 9 bases fitting TRBD2. Per the germline V gene, CDR1 is MDHEN and CDR2 is SYDVKM. This CDR3 comprises 16 residues. Trimming removed 5 bases from V and 3 bases from J; junction bases left unmatched: 9. CDR3 sequence: CASSPPAGGGTDTQYF. As DNA, the CDR3 is TGTGCCAGCAGTCCTCCAGCGGGAGGTGGGACAGATACGCAGTATTTT.

This clonotype qualifies as medium-sized (0.01 to 0.1%). The rearrangement links TRBV7-8 to TRBJ1-3; tentatively, D is TRBD1 (6 bases). Trimming stripped 5 bases from V and 0 bases from J, with 14 bases between. Germline V lookup: CDR1 SGHVS, CDR2 FQNEAQ. This CDR3 region has 16 residues. The chain's CDR3 is CASSPYRVVSGNTIYF. CDR3 nucleotides: TGTGCCAGCAGCCCCTACAGGGTCGTCTCTGGAAACACCATATATTTT. Complete variable domain (other parts from reference TRBV7-8 and TRBJ1-3): GAGVSQSPRYKVAKRGQDVALRCDPISGHVSLFWYQQALGQGPEFLTYFQNEAQLDKSGLPSDRFFAERPEGSVSTLKIQRTQQEDSAVYLCASSPYRVVSGNTIYFGEGSWLTVV.

The genes are TRBV28 and TRBJ1-4; D is unresolved. The CDR3 loop spans 13 amino acids. V gave up 1 base and J gave up 8 bases, with 8 bases separating them. CDR1 MDHEN and CDR2 SYDVKM come from the germline V gene. This CDR3 reads CASSLSQSEKLFF. CDR3 DNA sequence: TGTGCCAGCAGTTTATCTCAGAGCGAAAAACTGTTTTTT.

The chain uses TRBV28 and TRBJ2-7; 10 bases line up with TRBD1. This CDR3 is built from 14 residues. Per germline, CDR1 MDHEN and CDR2 SYDVKM. With 6 bases clipped from V and 3 bases from J, the junction kept 5 bases outside the gene matches. The CDR3 sequence: CASRARDRGYEQYF. CDR3 nucleotides: TGTGCCAGCAGGGCCCGGGACAGGGGCTACGAGCAGTACTTC.

This clonotype has just a few counts. The chain combines TRBV25-1 with TRBJ2-5; D perhaps matches TRBD2 (6 bases). V shed 1 base and J shed 4 bases, with 16 bases lying between them. Looked up from germline, CDR1 is MGHDK and CDR2 is SYGVNS. The CDR3 length is 16 residues. CDR3 nucleotides: TGTGCCAGCAGTGAATCCGGGACTCTGCCAAGAGAGACCCAGTACTTC. It specifies CASSESGTLPRETQYF.

The chain carries TRBV12-3 or TRBV12-4 and TRBJ2-3; the D gene is possibly TRBD2 (6 bases). The CDR3 has 14 amino acids. Trimming removed 6 bases from V and 4 bases from J, with 14 bases in between. This chain's CDR3 is CASSDHGGPDTQYF. CDR3 DNA sequence: TGTGCCAGCAGCGACCACGGAGGGCCAGATACGCAGTATTTT.

This clonotype has just a few counts. This chain uses TRBV10-3 with TRBJ2-7; D might be TRBD1 or TRBD2, each matching 5 bases. The CDR3 runs 17 residues. Germline CDR1 is ENHRY and CDR2 is SYGVKD. Trimming removed 5 bases from V and 7 bases from J, with 27 bases in between. CDR3 coding DNA: TGTGCCATCAGTAAACCGGGACGCCTACCGGGGTGGTGGGAGCAGTACTTC. This gives the protein CAISKPGRLPGWWEQYF.

In its sample, this clonotype was seen many times. This rearrangement joins TRBV2 to TRBJ2-1; D gene unclear. CDR1 and CDR2 (germline): SNHLY, FYNNEI. V was cut by 7 bases and J by 3 bases, with 22 bases left in between. The CDR3 extends over 17 amino acids. Here the CDR3 reads CASTLRQLVNLYNEQFF. The CDR3 region has the DNA TGTGCCAGCACCCTCCGGCAACTTGTAAACCTCTACAATGAGCAGTTCTTC.

This sequence joins TRBV12-3 or TRBV12-4 and TRBJ2-5; D remains unclear. V was cut by 8 bases and J by 0 bases, with 7 bases left in between. This CDR3 has 12 residues. The CDR3 coding sequence is TGTGCCAGCGCGCGCAACCAAGAGACCCAGTACTTC. It codes for CASARNQETQYF.

There are many counts of this clonotype. In DNA form, the CDR3 reads TGCAGTGCGTCCTCGGCCAGGGCCGATTCACCCCTCCACTTT. It yields the protein CSASSARADSPLHF. This chain links TRBV20-1 with TRBJ1-6; perhaps TRBD1 as D (5 bases). Germline assignment: CDR1 DFQATT and CDR2 SNEGSKA (reference sequence). This CDR3 contains 14 residues. Trimming pared 6 bases from V and 8 bases from J, leaving 17 bases between.

This CDR3 reads CASSPGASGGNTGELFF. The CDR3 region has the DNA TGTGCCAGTAGTCCAGGAGCTAGCGGGGGAAACACCGGGGAGCTGTTTTTT. This rearrangement joins TRBV19 to TRBJ2-2, with 10 bases identical to TRBD2. This CDR3 has 17 amino acids. J was trimmed by 2 bases and V by 5 bases; bases with no gene match: 8. Germline-derived CDR1 and CDR2 are LNHDA and SQIVND (reference sequence).

There are a few counts of this clonotype. The chain has TRBV12-3 or TRBV12-4 and TRBJ2-7; no definite D call. This CDR3 comprises 13 residues. Between the trimmed V and J ends, which lost 3 bases and 1 base, there was a span of 7 bases. As DNA, the CDR3 is TGTGCCAGCAGTTTGACCCTGTCCTACGAGCAGTACTTC. Amino acid sequence: CASSLTLSYEQYF.

The rearrangement joins TRBV28 to TRBJ1-2, with D hard to call. This CDR3 is 15 amino acids long. Trimming stripped 3 bases from V and 4 bases from J, with 15 bases between. Germline V gene sequence: CDR1 MDHEN, CDR2 SYDVKM. CDR3 DNA: TGTGCCAGCAGTTTCTCCGGTCCTCGTGGCTATGGCTACACCTTC. Translated: CASSFSGPRGYGYTF.

The chain couples TRBV28 to TRBJ1-2; D gene ambiguous. V lost 8 bases and J lost 0, with 16 bases in between. The germline CDR1 and CDR2 sequences are MDHEN and SYDVKM. This CDR3 region has 15 residues. The CDR3 is CASRTPRRPNYGYTF. CDR3 sequence (DNA): TGTGCCAGCCGCACCCCCAGGCGACCTAACTATGGCTACACCTTC.